The 9 T cell receptor beta chains presented below share a single source sample, sequenced in a study of graft-versus-host responses after intestinal transplantation (TCRdb year 2021). These receptors' antigens are unknown. Library generation was performed with the immunoSEQ multiplex PCR assay. TCRdb carries this immuneACCESS record with in-frame sequences only. Its versions omit some clonotypes, under half of them owing to an unresolved V gene in the studies checked, with the rest unexplained. This sample lists tens of thousands of clones; approximately 91% were detected once. The top ten hold roughly 0.37% of the sample. The meaning of the sample's time point label: cells obtained before transplantation from donor or recipient. Sequenced material: unstimulated CD4+ T cells sorted from spleen or lymph node cells, taken before intestinal transplant. The origin of the receptors is a human donor who received an intestinal transplant.

The chain uses TRBV18 and TRBJ2-7; D call uncertain. Trimming shortened V by 4 bases and J by 4 bases, and 14 bases separated the two germline ends. The germline V gene encodes CDR1 KGHSH and CDR2 LQKENI. The CDR3 length is 14 residues. The CDR3 DNA is TGTGCCAGCTCACTGTTAGAATCCCTGTACGAGCAGTACTTC. Encoded protein: CASSLLESLYEQYF.

The chain employs TRBV5-4 and TRBJ2-3; D not certain. CDR1 SGHNT and CDR2 YYREEE come from the germline V gene (reference sequence). Trimming stripped 0 bases from V and 6 bases from J, with 8 bases between. This CDR3 is built from 13 residues. CDR3 region: CASSLGRRDTQYF. The DNA for the CDR3 is TGTGCCAGCAGCTTGGGCAGGCGTGATACGCAGTATTTT.

This clone was counted a few times. V gene TRBV9 combines with J gene TRBJ2-1; 15 bases line up with TRBD2. This CDR3 spans 19 amino acids. Germline CDR1 SGDLS, CDR2 YYNGEE. The J segment lost 7 bases and the V segment lost 3 bases, leaving 14 bases of the junction unmatched. The CDR3 DNA sequence: TGTGCCAGCAGCGGTACCCGTCCGGGACTAGCGGGGGGCCGGAATGAGCAGTTCTTC. It yields the protein CASSGTRPGLAGGRNEQFF.

V and J are TRBV2 and TRBJ2-1; D gene unclear. The CDR3 is made up of 14 amino acids. Trimming took 1 base from V and 1 from J, leaving 5 bases between them. Germline assignment: CDR1 SNHLY and CDR2 FYNNEI. CDR3 sequence: CASSEVRSYNEQFF. CDR3 DNA: TGTGCCAGCAGTGAAGTACGGTCCTACAATGAGCAGTTCTTC.

The CDR3 DNA follows: TGTGCCAGTAGGAGGAGCGGGAGGGGGGAGCTGTTTTTT. Residues: CASRRSGRGELFF. The chain recombines TRBV19 with TRBJ2-2, with 9 nucleotides matching TRBD2. The CDR3 contains 13 residues. V was pared by 6 bases and J by 8 bases, with 4 bases of the junction left unmatched. Germline CDR1 is LNHDA and CDR2 is SQIVND (reference sequence).

The J gene is TRBJ2-7, the V gene TRBV27; 8 bases agree with TRBD1. Per germline, CDR1 MNHEY and CDR2 SMNVEV (reference sequence). V was pared by 6 bases and J by 2 bases, with 0 bases of the junction left unmatched. CDR3 size: 12 residues. The chain's CDR3 is CASRDRAYEQYF. CDR3 sequence (DNA): TGTGCCAGCAGGGACAGGGCCTACGAGCAGTACTTC.

This clone was seen only once. V usage is TRBV2 and J usage is TRBJ2-5; 8 nucleotides match TRBD1. Matching the DNA end better, TRBJ2-7 makes the J call doubtful. This CDR3 has 14 amino acids. The germline V gene has CDR1 SNHLY and CDR2 FYNNEI. In nucleotides, the CDR3 is TGTGCCAGCAGAATCGAGACAGGGGCCTACGAGCAGTACTTC. This sequence encodes CASRIETGAYEQYF.

For the CDR3, the DNA is TGTGCCAGCAACAAACACAGGGCAAATGAGCAGTTCTTC. Protein sequence: CASNKHRANEQFF. This rearrangement joins TRBV11-2 to TRBJ2-1; the D gene is possibly TRBD1 (6 bases). The CDR3 is 13 residues long. V was shortened by 7 bases and J by 7 bases, with 14 bases between the two germline ends. The germline gives CDR1 SGHAT, CDR2 FQNNGV.

The gene calls are TRBV6-5 and TRBJ2-1; TRBD2 agrees at 13 bases. The germline CDR1 and CDR2 sequences are MNHEY and SVGAGI. V gave up 5 bases and J gave up 6 bases; unmatched junction bases: 4. The CDR3 covers 15 residues. CDR3 sequence (DNA): TGTGCCAGCAGTCGGGGACTAGCGGGAACCAATGAGCAGTTCTTC. It codes for CASSRGLAGTNEQFF.